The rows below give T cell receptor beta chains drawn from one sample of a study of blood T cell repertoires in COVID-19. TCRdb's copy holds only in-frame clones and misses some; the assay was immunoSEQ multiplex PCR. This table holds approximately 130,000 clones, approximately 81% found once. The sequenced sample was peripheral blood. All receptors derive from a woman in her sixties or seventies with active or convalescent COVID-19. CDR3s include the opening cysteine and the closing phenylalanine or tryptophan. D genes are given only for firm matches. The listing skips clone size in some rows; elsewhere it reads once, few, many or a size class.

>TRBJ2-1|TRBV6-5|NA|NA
CASSSGGRINEQFF
TGTGCCAGCAGTTCCGGGGGGCGTATCAATGAGCAGTTCTTC
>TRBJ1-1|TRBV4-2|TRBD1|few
CASSQGDSGMNTEAFF
TGTGCCAGCAGCCAAGGGGACAGTGGCATGAACACTGAAGCTTTCTTT
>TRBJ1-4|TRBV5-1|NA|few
CASSLDGTSYEKLFF
TGCGCCAGCAGCTTGGATGGCACCTCCTATGAAAAACTGTTTTTT
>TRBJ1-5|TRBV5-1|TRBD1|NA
CASSTGGPDQPQHF
TGCGCCAGCAGCACAGGGGGACCGGATCAGCCCCAGCATTTT
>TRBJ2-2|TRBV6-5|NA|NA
CASGRGPANTGELFF
TGTGCCAGCGGGCGGGGCCCCGCGAACACCGGGGAGCTGTTTTTT
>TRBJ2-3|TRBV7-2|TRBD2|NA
CASSLASGGTDTQYF
TGTGCCAGCAGCTTAGCTAGCGGGGGCACAGATACGCAGTATTTT
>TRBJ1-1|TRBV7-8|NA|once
CASSPMNTEAFF
TGTGCCAGCAGTCCCATGAACACTGAAGCTTTCTTT
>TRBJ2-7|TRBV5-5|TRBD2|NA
CASSLRLAGGSSYEQYF
TGTGCCAGCAGCTTGCGACTAGCGGGAGGGAGCTCCTACGAGCAGTACTTC
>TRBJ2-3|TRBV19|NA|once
CASRWGPSTDTQYF
TGTGCCAGTAGATGGGGGCCTAGCACAGATACGCAGTATTTT
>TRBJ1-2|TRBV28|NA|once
CASSYPVAGTNYGYTF
TGTGCCAGCAGTTACCCCGTGGCAGGGACTAACTATGGCTACACCTTC
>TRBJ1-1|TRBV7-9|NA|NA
CASSSYTEAFF
TGTGCCAGCAGCTCATACACTGAAGCTTTCTTT
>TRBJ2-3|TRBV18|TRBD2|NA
CASSFSPSGSKAGTDTQYF
TGTGCCAGCTCATTCAGCCCTAGCGGGAGCAAGGCGGGCACAGATACGCAGTATTTT
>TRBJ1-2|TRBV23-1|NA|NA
CASSQGDTSPKGYGYTF
TGCGCCAGCAGTCAGGGGGACACTTCACCGAAGGGCTATGGCTACACCTTC
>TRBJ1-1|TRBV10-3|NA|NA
CAISGAGELNTEAFF
TGTGCCATCAGTGGGGCAGGGGAACTGAACACTGAAGCTTTCTTT
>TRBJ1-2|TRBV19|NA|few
CASSDREKGWGYTF
TGTGCCAGTAGTGACCGGGAGAAGGGATGGGGCTACACCTTC
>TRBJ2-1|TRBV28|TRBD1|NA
CASSYPGQEARGQFF
TGTGCCAGCAGTTACCCGGGACAGGAGGCCAGGGGGCAGTTCTTC
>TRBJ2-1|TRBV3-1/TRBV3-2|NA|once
CASSPRPGQTYNEQFF
TGTGCCAGCAGCCCTCGTCCGGGACAAACCTACAATGAGCAGTTCTTC
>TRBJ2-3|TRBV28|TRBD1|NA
CASSLTGGVGDTQYF
TGTGCCAGCAGTTTGACAGGGGGAGTGGGAGATACGCAGTATTTT
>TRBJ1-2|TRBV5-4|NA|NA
CASSSRQPGGIGGYTF
TGTGCCAGCAGCTCCCGACAGCCCGGGGGGATTGGTGGCTACACCTTC
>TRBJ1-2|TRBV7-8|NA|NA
CASSFVRTESYTF
TGTGCCAGCAGCTTTGTCCGGACAGAAAGCTACACCTTC
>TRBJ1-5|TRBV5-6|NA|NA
CASSLRRHDYSNQPQHF
TGTGCCAGCAGCTTGAGGAGACACGACTATAGCAATCAGCCCCAGCATTTT
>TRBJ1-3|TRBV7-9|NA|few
CASSQGQTNSGNTIYF
TGTGCCAGCAGCCAAGGACAGACAAACTCTGGAAACACCATATATTTT
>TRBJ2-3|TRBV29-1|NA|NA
CSVASGLVTDTQYF
TGCAGCGTTGCGTCAGGCCTTGTCACAGATACGCAGTATTTT
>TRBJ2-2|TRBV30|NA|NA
CAWSVKGITGELFF
TGTGCCTGGAGTGTGAAGGGGATCACCGGGGAGCTGTTTTTT
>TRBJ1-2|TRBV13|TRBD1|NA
CASSGSGRGLVGYTF
TGTGCCAGCAGCGGTTCTGGCAGGGGGCTGGTTGGCTACACCTTC
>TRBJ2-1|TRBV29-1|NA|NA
CSVDRGWQFF
TGCAGCGTTGATCGGGGGTGGCAGTTCTTC
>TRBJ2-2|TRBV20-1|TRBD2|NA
CSASIAGANTGELFF
TGCAGTGCTAGTATCGCGGGGGCGAACACCGGGGAGCTGTTTTTT
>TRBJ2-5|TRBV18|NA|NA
CASSRTPGSQETQYF
TGTGCCAGCTCCCGAACTCCGGGGAGCCAAGAGACCCAGTACTTC
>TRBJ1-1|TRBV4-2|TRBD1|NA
CASSQDNLSGGKNTEAFF
TGTGCCAGCAGCCAAGATAACTTGTCAGGGGGTAAGAACACTGAAGCTTTCTTT
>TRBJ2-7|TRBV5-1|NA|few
CASSSQTGPYEQYF
TGCGCCAGCAGCTCCCAAACAGGACCCTACGAGCAGTACTTC
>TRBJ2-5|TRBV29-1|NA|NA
CSVLGLAATETQYF
TGCAGCGTCCTCGGCCTCGCGGCAACTGAGACCCAGTACTTC
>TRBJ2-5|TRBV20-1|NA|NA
CSAGGQETQYF
TGCAGTGCCGGGGGTCAAGAGACCCAGTACTTC
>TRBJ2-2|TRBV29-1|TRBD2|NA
CSVVVTAGGAGELFF
TGCAGCGTTGTAGTCACGGCGGGAGGGGCCGGGGAGCTGTTTTTT
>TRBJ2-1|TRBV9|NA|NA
CASSVVGLRPDEQFF
TGTGCCAGCAGCGTAGTAGGACTCCGTCCCGATGAGCAGTTCTTC
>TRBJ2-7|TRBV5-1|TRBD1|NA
CASSSNRGSLYEQYF
TGCGCCAGCAGCTCTAACAGGGGGTCCCTATACGAGCAGTACTTC
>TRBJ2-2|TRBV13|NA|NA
CASSSTTQGMGNTGELFF
TGTGCCAGCAGCTCTACAACGCAGGGGATGGGGAACACCGGGGAGCTGTTTTTT
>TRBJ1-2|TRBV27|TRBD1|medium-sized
CASSLRGQVGYTF
TGTGCCAGCAGTTTACGTGGACAGGTTGGCTACACCTTC
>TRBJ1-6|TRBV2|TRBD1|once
CASSSAQGASSPLHF
TGTGCCAGCAGTTCGGCACAGGGGGCCAGTTCACCCCTCCACTTT
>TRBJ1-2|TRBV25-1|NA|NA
CASSSPSGRGGYGYTF
TGTGCCAGCAGTTCACCCTCCGGGAGGGGGGGGTATGGCTACACCTTC
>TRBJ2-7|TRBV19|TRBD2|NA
CASSTGLESGEQYF
TGTGCCAGTAGTACCGGACTAGAATCAGGCGAGCAGTACTTC
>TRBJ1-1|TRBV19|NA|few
CASSTGQTTEAFF
TGTGCCAGTAGTACTGGACAGACCACTGAAGCTTTCTTT
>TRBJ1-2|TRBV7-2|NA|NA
CASSLVAGQNYGYTF
TGTGCCAGCAGCTTAGTGGCAGGACAGAACTATGGCTACACCTTC
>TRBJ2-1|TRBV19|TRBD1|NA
CASSTHVGTGRYNEQFF
TGTGCCAGTAGTACCCACGTGGGGACAGGGAGGTACAATGAGCAGTTCTTC
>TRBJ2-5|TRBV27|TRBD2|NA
CASSLSLAAQETQYF
TGTGCCAGCAGTTTGTCACTAGCGGCGCAAGAGACCCAGTACTTC
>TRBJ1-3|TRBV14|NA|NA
CASSPGTAYTIYF
TGTGCCAGCAGCCCCGGGACTGCCTACACCATATATTTT
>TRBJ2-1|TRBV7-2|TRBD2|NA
CASSLVRGGNEQFF
TGTGCCAGCAGCTTAGTTCGGGGGGGCAATGAGCAGTTCTTC
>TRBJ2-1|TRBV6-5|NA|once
CASSYSVSGYNEQFF
TGTGCCAGCAGTTACTCGGTGTCGGGATACAATGAGCAGTTCTTC
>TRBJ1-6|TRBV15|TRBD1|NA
CATRLGQGNNSPLHF
TGTGCCACCCGGTTGGGACAGGGAAATAATTCACCCCTCCACTTT
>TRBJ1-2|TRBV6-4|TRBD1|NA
CASSVDRGPYGYTF
TGTGCCAGCAGTGTCGACAGGGGGCCGTATGGCTACACCTTC
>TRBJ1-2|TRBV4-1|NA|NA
CASSQVGGAGYTF
TGCGCCAGCAGCCAAGTAGGAGGGGCTGGCTACACCTTC
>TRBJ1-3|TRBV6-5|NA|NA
CASSYSGPYSGNTIYF
TGTGCCAGCAGTTACTCGGGGCCCTACTCTGGAAACACCATATATTTT
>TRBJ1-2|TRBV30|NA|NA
CAWSLPPNYGYTF
TGTGCCTGGAGTCTACCCCCTAACTATGGCTACACCTTC